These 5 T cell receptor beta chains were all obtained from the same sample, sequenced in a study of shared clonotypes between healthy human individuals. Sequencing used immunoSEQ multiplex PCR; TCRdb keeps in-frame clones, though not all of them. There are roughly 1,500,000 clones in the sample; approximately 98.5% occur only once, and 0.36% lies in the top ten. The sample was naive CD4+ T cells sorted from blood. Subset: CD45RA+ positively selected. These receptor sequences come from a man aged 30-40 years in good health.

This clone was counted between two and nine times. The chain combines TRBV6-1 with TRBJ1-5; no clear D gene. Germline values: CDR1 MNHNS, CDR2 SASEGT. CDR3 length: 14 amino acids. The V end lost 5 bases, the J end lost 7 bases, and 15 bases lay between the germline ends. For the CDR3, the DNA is TGTGCCAGCAGTCGCCTGGACCAAGGGCAGCCCCAGCATTTT. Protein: CASSRLDQGQPQHF.

The CDR3 protein is CSVGGLAGGQETQYF. The CDR3 DNA reads TGCAGCGTTGGGGGACTAGCGGGAGGACAAGAGACCCAGTACTTC. The chain has TRBV29-1 and TRBJ2-5, with TRBD2 matching over 15 bases. Germline V gene data show CDR1 as SQVTM and CDR2 as ANQGSEA. The V and J ends lost 4 bases and 2 bases, in that order; junction bases with no gene match: 2. The CDR3 contains 15 residues. Based on the CDR3 plus reference TRBV29-1 and TRBJ2-5, the full variable domain is SAVISQKPSRDICQRGTSLTIQCQVDSQVTMMFWYRQQPGQSLTLIATANQGSEATYESGFVIDKFPISRPNLTFSTLTVSNMSPEDSSIYLCSVGGLAGGQETQYFGPGTRLLVL.

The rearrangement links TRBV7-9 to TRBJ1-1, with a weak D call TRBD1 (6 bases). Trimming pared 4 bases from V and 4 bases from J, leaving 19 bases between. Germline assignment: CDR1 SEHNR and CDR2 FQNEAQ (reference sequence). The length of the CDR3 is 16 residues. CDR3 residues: CASSSLPGQGPTEAFF. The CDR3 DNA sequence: TGTGCCAGCAGCTCTCTACCGGGACAAGGCCCCACTGAAGCTTTCTTT.

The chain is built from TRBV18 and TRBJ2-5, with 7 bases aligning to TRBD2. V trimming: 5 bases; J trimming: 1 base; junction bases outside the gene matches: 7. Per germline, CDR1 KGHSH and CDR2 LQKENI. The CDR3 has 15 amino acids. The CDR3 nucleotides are TGTGCCAGCTCATTGCTAGCGGATACCCAAGAGACCCAGTACTTC. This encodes CASSLLADTQETQYF.

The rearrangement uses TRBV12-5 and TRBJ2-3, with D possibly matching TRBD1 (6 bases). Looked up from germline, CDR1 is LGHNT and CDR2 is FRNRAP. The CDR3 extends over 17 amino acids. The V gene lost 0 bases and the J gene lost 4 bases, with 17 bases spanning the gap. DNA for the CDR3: TGTGCTAGTGGTTTGGTAAATTGGGGACAAGTACCAGATACGCAGTATTTT. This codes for CASGLVNWGQVPDTQYF.